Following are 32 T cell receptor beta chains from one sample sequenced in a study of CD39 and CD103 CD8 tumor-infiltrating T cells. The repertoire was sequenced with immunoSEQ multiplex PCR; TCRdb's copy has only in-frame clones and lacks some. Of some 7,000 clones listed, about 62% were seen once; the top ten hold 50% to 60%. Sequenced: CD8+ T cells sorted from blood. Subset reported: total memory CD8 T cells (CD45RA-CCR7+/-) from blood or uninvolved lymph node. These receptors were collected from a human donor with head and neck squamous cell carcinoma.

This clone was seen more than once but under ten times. The CDR3 DNA reads as TGTGCCAGCAGGCCTGGGACCTCCATTGGTAATGAAAAACTGTTTTTT. Residues: CASRPGTSIGNEKLFF. The rearrangement uses TRBV28 and TRBJ1-4; weak D call: TRBD1 (5 bases). V was cut by 6 bases and J by 4 bases, with 18 bases left in between. The CDR3 is made up of 16 amino acids. CDR1 and CDR2 (germline): MDHEN, SYDVKM.

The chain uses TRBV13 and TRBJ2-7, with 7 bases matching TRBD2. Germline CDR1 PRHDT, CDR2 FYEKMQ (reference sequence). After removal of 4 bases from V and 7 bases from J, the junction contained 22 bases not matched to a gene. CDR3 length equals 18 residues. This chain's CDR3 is CASSSRADVVGGPWEQYF. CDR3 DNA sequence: TGTGCCAGCAGCTCTAGGGCCGACGTGGTGGGAGGGCCGTGGGAGCAGTACTTC.

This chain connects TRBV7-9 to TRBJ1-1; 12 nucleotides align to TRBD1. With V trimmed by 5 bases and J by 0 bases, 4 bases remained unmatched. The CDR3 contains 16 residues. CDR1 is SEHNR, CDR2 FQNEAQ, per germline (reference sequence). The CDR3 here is CASSPGTGGMNTEAFF. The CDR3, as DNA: TGTGCCAGCAGCCCAGGGACAGGGGGCATGAACACTGAAGCTTTCTTT. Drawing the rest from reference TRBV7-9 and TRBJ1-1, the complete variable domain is DTGVSQNPRHKITKRGQNVTFRCDPISEHNRLYWYRQTLGQGPEFLTYFQNEAQLEKSRLLSDRFSAERPKGSFSTLEIQRTEQGDSAMYLCASSPGTGGMNTEAFFGQGTRLTVV.

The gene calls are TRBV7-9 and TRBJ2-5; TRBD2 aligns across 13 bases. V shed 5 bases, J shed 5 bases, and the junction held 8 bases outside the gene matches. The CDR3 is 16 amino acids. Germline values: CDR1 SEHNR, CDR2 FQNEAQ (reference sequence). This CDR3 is CASSLLPGLAGETQYF. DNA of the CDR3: TGTGCCAGCAGCCTCCTACCGGGACTAGCGGGGGAGACCCAGTACTTC.

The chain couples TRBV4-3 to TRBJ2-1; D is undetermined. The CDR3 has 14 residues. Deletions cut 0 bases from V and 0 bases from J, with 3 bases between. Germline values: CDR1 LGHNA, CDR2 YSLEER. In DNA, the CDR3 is TGCGCCAGCAGCCAAGAGTCCTCCTACAATGAGCAGTTCTTC. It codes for CASSQESSYNEQFF.

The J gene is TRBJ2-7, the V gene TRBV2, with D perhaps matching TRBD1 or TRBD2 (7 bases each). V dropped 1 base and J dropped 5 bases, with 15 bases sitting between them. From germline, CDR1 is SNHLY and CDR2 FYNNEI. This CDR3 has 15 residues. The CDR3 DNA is TGTGCCAGCAGTGAAGGGGTGGGAGGGGGCCACGAGCAGTACTTC. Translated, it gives CASSEGVGGGHEQYF.

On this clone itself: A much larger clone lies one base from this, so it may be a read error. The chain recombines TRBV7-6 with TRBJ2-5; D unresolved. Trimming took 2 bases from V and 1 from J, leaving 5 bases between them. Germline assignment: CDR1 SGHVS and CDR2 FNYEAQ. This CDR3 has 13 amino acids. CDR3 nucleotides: TGTGCCAGCAGCTTAAGAGGCCAAGAGACCCAGTACTTC. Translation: CASSLRGQETQYF.

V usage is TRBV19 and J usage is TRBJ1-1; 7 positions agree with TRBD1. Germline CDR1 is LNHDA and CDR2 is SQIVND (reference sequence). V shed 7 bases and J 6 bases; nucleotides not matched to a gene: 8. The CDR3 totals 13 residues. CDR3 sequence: CASTIGGGSEAFF. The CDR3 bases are TGTGCCAGTACCATCGGAGGGGGCTCTGAAGCTTTCTTT.

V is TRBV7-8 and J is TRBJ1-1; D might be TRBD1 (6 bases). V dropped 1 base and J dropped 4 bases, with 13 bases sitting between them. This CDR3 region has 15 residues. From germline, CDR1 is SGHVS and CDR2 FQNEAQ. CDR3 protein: CASSLEVGGGTEAFF. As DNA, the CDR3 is TGTGCCAGCAGCTTAGAGGTCGGAGGGGGCACTGAAGCTTTCTTT.

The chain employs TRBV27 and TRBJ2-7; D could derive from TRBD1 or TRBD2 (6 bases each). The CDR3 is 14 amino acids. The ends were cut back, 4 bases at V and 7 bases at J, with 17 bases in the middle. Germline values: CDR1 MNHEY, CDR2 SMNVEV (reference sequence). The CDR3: CASSWGAISREQYF. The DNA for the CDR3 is TGTGCCAGCAGTTGGGGGGCGATCTCTCGGGAGCAGTACTTC.

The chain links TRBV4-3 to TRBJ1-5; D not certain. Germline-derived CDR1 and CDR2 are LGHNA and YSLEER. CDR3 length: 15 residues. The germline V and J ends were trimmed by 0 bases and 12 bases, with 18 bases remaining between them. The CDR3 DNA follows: TGCGCCAGCAGCCAAGAATGGGTCGGGCAGAACGTCCAGCATTTT. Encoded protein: CASSQEWVGQNVQHF.

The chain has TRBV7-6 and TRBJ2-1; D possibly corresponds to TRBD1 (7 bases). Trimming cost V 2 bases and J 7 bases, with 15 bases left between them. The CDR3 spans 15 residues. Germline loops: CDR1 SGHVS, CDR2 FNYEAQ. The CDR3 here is CASSLMGQRVNEQFF. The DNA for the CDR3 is TGTGCCAGCAGCTTAATGGGACAGCGGGTGAATGAGCAGTTCTTC.

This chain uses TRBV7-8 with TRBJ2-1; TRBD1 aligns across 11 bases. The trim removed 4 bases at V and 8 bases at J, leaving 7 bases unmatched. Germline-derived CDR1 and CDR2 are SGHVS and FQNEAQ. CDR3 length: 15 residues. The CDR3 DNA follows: TGTGCCAGCAGCTCCCCGGACAGGGGGCACCATGAGCAGTTCTTC. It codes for CASSSPDRGHHEQFF.

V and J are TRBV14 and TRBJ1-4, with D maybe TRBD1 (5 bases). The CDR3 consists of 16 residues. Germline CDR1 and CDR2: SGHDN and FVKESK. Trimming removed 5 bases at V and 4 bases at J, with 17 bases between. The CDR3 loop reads CASSKVAGDFNEKLFF. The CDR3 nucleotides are TGTGCCAGCAGCAAAGTAGCGGGGGACTTTAATGAAAAACTGTTTTTT.

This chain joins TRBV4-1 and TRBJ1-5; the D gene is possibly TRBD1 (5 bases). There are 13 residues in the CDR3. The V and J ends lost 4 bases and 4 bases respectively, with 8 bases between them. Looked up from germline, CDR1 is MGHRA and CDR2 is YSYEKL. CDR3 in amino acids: CASSPGGNQPQHF. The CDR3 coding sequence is TGCGCCAGCAGCCCTGGGGGAAATCAGCCCCAGCATTTT.

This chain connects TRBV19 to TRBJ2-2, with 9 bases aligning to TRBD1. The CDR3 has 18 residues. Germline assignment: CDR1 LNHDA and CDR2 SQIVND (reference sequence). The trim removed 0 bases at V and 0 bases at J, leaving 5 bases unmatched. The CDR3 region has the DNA TGTGCCAGTAGTATAGACCGGGGACAGGGAACGAACACCGGGGAGCTGTTTTTT. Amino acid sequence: CASSIDRGQGTNTGELFF.

CDR3 in DNA: TGTGCCAGCAGCGTAGGAGTTAGCTTAGCCAAAAACATTCAGTACTTC. The encoded protein is CASSVGVSLAKNIQYF. The chain has TRBV9 and TRBJ2-4; D unresolved. Germline CDR1 reads SGDLS; CDR2 reads YYNGEE. The germline V and J ends were trimmed by 0 bases and 0 bases, with 10 bases remaining between them. The CDR3 extends over 16 amino acids. The entire variable domain, with the rest obtained from reference TRBV9 and TRBJ2-4, is as follows: DSGVTQTPKHLITATGQRVTLRCSPRSGDLSVYWYQQSLDQGLQFLIQYYNGEERAKGNILERFSAQQFPDLHSELNLSSLELGDSALYFCASSVGVSLAKNIQYFGAGTRLSVL.

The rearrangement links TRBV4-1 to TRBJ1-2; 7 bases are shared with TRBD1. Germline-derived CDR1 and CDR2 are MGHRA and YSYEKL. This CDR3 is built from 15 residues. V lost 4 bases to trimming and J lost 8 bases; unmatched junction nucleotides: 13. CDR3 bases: TGCGCCAGCAGCCCAGTAAATATACAGGGGTACGGCTACACCTTC. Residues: CASSPVNIQGYGYTF.

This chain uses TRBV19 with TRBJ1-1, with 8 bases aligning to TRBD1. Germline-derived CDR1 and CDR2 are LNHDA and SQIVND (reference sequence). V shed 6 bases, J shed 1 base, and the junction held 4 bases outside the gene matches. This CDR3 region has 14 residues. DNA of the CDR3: TGTGCCAGTAGCCTCGGACAGGGGAACACTGAAGCTTTCTTT. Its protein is CASSLGQGNTEAFF. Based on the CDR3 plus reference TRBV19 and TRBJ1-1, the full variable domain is DGGITQSPKYLFRKEGQNVTLSCEQNLNHDAMYWYRQDPGQGLRLIYYSQIVNDFQKGDIAEGYSVSREKKESFPLTVTSAQKNPTAFYLCASSLGQGNTEAFFGQGTRLTVV.

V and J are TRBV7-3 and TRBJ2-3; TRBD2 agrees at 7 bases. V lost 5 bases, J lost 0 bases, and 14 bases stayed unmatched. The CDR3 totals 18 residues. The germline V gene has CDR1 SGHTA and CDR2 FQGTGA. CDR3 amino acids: CASSLPSGASSSTDTQYF. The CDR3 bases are TGTGCCAGCAGCCTCCCGAGCGGGGCCTCCTCTAGCACAGATACGCAGTATTTT.

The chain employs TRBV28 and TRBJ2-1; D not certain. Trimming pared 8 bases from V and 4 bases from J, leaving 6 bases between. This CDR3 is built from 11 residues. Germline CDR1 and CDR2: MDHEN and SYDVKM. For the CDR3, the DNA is TGTGCCAGCGAGAATTACAATGAGCAGTTCTTC. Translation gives CASENYNEQFF.

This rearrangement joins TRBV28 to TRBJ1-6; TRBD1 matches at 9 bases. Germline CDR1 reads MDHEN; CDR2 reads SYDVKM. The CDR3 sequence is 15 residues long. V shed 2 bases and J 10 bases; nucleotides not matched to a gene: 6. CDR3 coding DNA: TGTGCCAGCAGTTTAGGGACAGGGCTGACCTCACCCCTCCACTTT. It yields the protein CASSLGTGLTSPLHF.

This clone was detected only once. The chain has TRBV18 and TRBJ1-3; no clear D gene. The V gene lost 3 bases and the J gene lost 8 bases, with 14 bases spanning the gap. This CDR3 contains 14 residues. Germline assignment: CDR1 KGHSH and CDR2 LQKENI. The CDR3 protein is CASSPDPLADTIYF. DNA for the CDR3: TGTGCCAGCTCACCCGACCCGCTGGCGGACACCATATATTTT.

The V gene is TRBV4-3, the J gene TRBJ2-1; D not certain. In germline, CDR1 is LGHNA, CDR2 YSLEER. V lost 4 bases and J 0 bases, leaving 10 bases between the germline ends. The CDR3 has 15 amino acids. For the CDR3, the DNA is TGCGCCAGCAGCCGTATCAGGAGCTCCTACAATGAGCAGTTCTTC. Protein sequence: CASSRIRSSYNEQFF.

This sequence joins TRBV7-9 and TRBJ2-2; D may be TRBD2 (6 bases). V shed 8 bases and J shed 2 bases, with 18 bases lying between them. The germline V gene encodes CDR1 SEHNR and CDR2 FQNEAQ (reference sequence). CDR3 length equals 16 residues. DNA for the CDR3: TGTGCCAGCTCCCCTCCGCGGGATCTAAACACCGGGGAGCTGTTTTTT. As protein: CASSPPRDLNTGELFF.

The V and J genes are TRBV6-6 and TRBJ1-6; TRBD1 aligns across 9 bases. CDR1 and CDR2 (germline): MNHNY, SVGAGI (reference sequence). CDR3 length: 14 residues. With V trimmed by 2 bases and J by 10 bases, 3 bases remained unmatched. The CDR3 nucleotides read TGTGCCAGCAGTTACACGACAGGGGGGTCACCCCTCCACTTT. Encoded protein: CASSYTTGGSPLHF.

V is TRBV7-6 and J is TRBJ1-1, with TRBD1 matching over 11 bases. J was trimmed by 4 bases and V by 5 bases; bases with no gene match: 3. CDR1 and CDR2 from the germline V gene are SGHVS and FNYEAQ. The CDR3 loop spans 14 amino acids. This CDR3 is CASSQGTGGTEAFF. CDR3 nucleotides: TGTGCCAGCAGCCAAGGGACAGGGGGCACTGAAGCTTTCTTT.

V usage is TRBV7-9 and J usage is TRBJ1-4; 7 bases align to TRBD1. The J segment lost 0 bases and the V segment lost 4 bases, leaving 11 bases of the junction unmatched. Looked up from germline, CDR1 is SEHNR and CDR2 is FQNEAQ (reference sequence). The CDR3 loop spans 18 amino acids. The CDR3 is CASSSLGDSFTTNEKLFF. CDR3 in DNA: TGTGCCAGCAGCTCCTTAGGGGACAGTTTTACAACTAATGAAAAACTGTTTTTT. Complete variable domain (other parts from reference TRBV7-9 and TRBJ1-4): DTGVSQNPRHKITKRGQNVTFRCDPISEHNRLYWYRQTLGQGPEFLTYFQNEAQLEKSRLLSDRFSAERPKGSFSTLEIQRTEQGDSAMYLCASSSLGDSFTTNEKLFFGSGTQLSVL.

The CDR3 sequence: CASSLSLTGNTEAFF. The CDR3 DNA reads as TGTGCCAGCAGTTTATCCCTCACTGGGAACACTGAAGCTTTCTTT. The chain uses TRBV27 and TRBJ1-1, with D unresolved. With 0 bases removed from V and 1 base from J, the gap between germline ends came to 9 bases. Germline V gene data show CDR1 as MNHEY and CDR2 as SMNVEV (reference sequence). The CDR3 spans 15 residues.

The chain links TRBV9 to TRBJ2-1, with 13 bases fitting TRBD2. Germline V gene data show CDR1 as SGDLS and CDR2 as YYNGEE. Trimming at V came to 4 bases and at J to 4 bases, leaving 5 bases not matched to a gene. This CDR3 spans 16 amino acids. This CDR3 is CASSTGLAGLYNEQFF. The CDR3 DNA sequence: TGTGCCAGCAGCACGGGACTAGCGGGGTTATACAATGAGCAGTTCTTC.

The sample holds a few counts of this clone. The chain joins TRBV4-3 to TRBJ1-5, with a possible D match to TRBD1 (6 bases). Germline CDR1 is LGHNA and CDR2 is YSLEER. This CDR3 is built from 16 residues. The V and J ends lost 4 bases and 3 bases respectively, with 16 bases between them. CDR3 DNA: TGCGCCAGCAGCCCAATGTGGGGGGCGAACAATCAGCCCCAGCATTTT. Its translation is CASSPMWGANNQPQHF.

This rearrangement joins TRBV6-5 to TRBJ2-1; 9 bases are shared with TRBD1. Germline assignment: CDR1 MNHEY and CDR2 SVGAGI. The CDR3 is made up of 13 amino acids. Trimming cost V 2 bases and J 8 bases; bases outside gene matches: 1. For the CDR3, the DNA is TGTGCCAGCAGTTACGGACAGGGGTATGAGCAGTTCTTC. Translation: CASSYGQGYEQFF.